The subject of this entry is one T cell receptor (beta chain). RNA was isolated and reverse transcribed to cDNA, the sequencing template. The data were produced by immunoSEQ multiplex PCR, yet TCRdb's version contains in-frame clones alone and is incomplete. The table has approximately 120,000 clones, approximately 47% seen once; the top ten hold 8% to 11%. The source of the sample is a study of CD8+ T cells in alopecia areata. Germline CDR1 is MNHEY and CDR2 is SMNVEV (reference sequence). With 6 bases removed from V and 3 bases from J, the gap between germline ends came to 5 bases. The CDR3 has 12 amino acids.

The origin of this receptor is a human donor with alopecia areata. Material: NKG2D-low CD8+ T cells sorted from blood. The V gene is TRBV27, the J gene TRBJ2-2; no definite D call. CDR3 region: CASRKDTGELFF. The CDR3 DNA is TGTGCCAGCAGAAAGGACACCGGGGAGCTGTTTTTT.